The clone carrying this T cell receptor beta chain was counted many times. This specimen comes from a study of blood T cells in healthy people across ages. Combining a sample-barcoded 5' primer with a J-beta primer mix, a second PCR ran for roughly 7 to 11 cycles. TCRdb called the 5' RACE reads again in MiXCR, with one record for every CDR3 protein. The sample includes about a million distinct CDR3 sequences, under 50% of them seen just once. In germline, CDR1 is MDHEN, CDR2 SYDVKM. The CDR3 is 14 residues long. Trimming removed 6 bases at V and 8 bases at J, with 19 bases between. J is TRBJ1-2 and V is TRBV28; D perhaps matches TRBD1 (6 bases). This sequence was found in a man aged 30 to 39 in good health. The sample taken for sequencing was blood. CDR3 loop: CASSQNRGARGYTF. The CDR3 DNA follows: TGTGCCAGCAGCCAAAACCGGGGGGCGAGAGGCTACACCTTC.